This entry concerns a single TCR beta chain. Its target is not known. This specimen comes from a study of PD-1 blockade in classical Hodgkin lymphoma. Relapse after autologous stem cell transplantation occurred in every patient, and brentuximab vedotin exposure varied. The CDR3 runs 15 residues. V gave up 3 bases and J gave up 4 bases; unmatched junction bases: 10. Germline V lookup: CDR1 GTSNPN, CDR2 SVGIG (reference sequence). Study-level points and caveats: In CD4+ cells, TCR diversity went up significantly by C4D1, but in CD8+ cells it did not. Newly diagnosed patients were said to have less baseline TCR diversity than healthy donors did.

Only in-frame clones appear in the TCRdb table, and some are missing; sequencing was by immunoSEQ multiplex PCR. The sample yields 100,000 to 120,000 clones, roughly 87% seen once. Sequencing used peripheral blood mononuclear cells (PBMCs), obtained before the second cycle of nivolumab. The chain carries TRBV30 and TRBJ2-7; 9 nucleotides match TRBD1. This sequence was found in a human donor with classical Hodgkin lymphoma. The CDR3 nucleotides are TGTGCCTGGAGCCCTCCGGGACAGGGAGGTTACGAGCAGTACTTC. This gives the protein CAWSPPGQGGYEQYF.